The 2 T cell receptor beta chains listed next were all sequenced from one sample in a study of shared clonotypes between healthy human individuals. Naive CD8 cells lacked CD45RO, underwent positive selection for CCR7 and left out terminally differentiated effector memory CD45RA+ cells. The data were produced by immunoSEQ multiplex PCR, yet TCRdb's version contains in-frame clones alone and is incomplete. The repertoire has hundreds of thousands of clones, 95% to 98% of them found once; the top ten carry approximately 0.33%. Material for sequencing was naive CD8+ T cells sorted from blood. These receptor sequences come from a man aged 30-40 years in good health.

The rearrangement joins TRBV27 to TRBJ2-7; D unclear. CDR1 and CDR2 (germline): MNHEY, SMNVEV (reference sequence). The V and J ends lost 3 bases and 0 bases respectively, with 12 bases between them. The CDR3 totals 15 residues. CDR3 coding DNA: TGTGCCAGCAGTTTGGTAGGACCGAGCTCCTACGAGCAGTACTTC. Translation gives CASSLVGPSSYEQYF.

CDR3: CASRLGPSGRYNEQFF. Written as DNA, the CDR3 is TGTGCCAGCAGGCTAGGGCCTAGCGGGAGGTACAATGAGCAGTTCTTC. The gene calls are TRBV11-2 and TRBJ2-1, with 11 bases identical to TRBD2. V trimming: 6 bases; J trimming: 4 bases; junction bases outside the gene matches: 8. Germline V gene data show CDR1 as SGHAT and CDR2 as FQNNGV. This CDR3 has 16 residues.